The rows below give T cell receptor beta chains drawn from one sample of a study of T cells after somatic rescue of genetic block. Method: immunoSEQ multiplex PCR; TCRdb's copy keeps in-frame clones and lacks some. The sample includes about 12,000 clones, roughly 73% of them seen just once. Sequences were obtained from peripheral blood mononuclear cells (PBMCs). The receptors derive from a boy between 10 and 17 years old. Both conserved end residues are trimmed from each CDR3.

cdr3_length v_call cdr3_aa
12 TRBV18 ASSPSSQADGYT
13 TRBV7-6 ASSLALGGTYGYT
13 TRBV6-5 ASSYSIARTLGYT
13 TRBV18 ASSPTRRGVGTIY
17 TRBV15 ATSRDGKGGGVTQETQY
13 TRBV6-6 ASSYAGRPPLAQY
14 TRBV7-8 ASSLAPGLLNTEAF
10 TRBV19 ASKQAPNEQY
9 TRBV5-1 ASSFNHEQY
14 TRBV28 ASSSPTSGSSYEQY
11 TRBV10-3 AISIGMNTEAF
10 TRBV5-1 ASTSSGLEQY
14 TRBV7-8 ASSPNYRGADTEAF
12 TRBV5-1 ASSFRTAQETQY
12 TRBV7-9 ASSLLREGNTIY
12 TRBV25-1 ASSPGQGNSPLH
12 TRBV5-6 ASSLEANTGELF
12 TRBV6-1 ASSVGGSTDTQY
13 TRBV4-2 ASSRYTEPNTEAF
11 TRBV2 ASTGTTNTEAF
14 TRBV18 ASSISLSSGANVLT
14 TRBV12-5 ASGLGSGGLQETQY
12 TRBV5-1 ASSLGQGWTEAF
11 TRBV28 ASINDRGDGYT
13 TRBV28 ASSAWSSGANVLT
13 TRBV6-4 ASSVARGPYNEQF
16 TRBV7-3 ASSLWYAGKSSGNTIY
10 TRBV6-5 ASSEDYNEQF
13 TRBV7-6 ASSLADRNSYEQY
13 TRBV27 ASSLGLAGVGEQF
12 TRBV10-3 AIKGQGRPYGYT
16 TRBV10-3 AISVGLAGGGRTGELF
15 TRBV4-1 ASSQDGGGTSTDTQY
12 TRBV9 ASSPGLFQETQY
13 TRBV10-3 AISESGASNQPQH
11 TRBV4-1 ASSPKGGYGYT
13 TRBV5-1 ASSLDAAGANVLT
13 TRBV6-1 ASSEESIRVEKLF
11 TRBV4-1 ASSQDRVDGYT
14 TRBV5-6 ASSLYTGGHSYEQY
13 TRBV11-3 ASSKTGGGTGELF